Below, one T cell receptor beta chain is given with its context. What it recognizes is unknown. Trimming took 5 bases from V and 5 from J, leaving 12 bases between them. The germline V gene encodes CDR1 SGHTA and CDR2 FQGNSA. This CDR3 has 13 residues. The source of the sample is a study of Ad26.COV2.S vaccination and SARS-CoV-2 variants. The table came from immunoSEQ multiplex PCR; TCRdb's copy has only in-frame clones and leaves some out. This sample yields roughly 510,000 clones, of which roughly 87% are seen a single time; 9.5% to 15% belongs to the top ten. Overall study findings and caveats: Vaccine and placebo recipients had similar non-spike TCR breadth. Vaccine recipients surpassed placebo recipients in spike-specific TCR breadth.

As for treatment: about 20 received Ad26.COV2.S at low or high dose, single or two shots; roughly 5 received placebo; per-sample allocation not given. The investigators took samples on day 63 after the first vaccine or placebo injection. Aged 18-55 years, donor was enrolled in Boston in 2020. What was given as vaccine was an Ad26 vector encoding Wuhan-strain SARS-CoV-2 spike. The specimen comprised peripheral blood, sampled in a trial of Ad26.COV2.S vaccine versus placebo. The sequence derives from a person aged 18-65 years who received the Ad26.COV2.S COVID-19 vaccine or a placebo. V and J are TRBV7-2 and TRBJ1-1; no clear D gene. CDR3 sequence (DNA): TGTGCCAGCAGCCCACAAGGCGGGACTGAAGCTTTCTTT. Translating it yields CASSPQGGTEAFF.